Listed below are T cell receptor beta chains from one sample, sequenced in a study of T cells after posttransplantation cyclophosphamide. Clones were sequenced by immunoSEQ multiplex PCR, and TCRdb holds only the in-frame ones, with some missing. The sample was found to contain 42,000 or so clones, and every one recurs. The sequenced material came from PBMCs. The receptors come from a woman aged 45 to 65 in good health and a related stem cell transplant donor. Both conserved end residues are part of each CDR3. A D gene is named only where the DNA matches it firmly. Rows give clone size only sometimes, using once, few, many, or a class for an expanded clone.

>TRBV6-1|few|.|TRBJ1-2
TGTGCCAGCAGTGGCGGGACGGATAACTATGGCTACACCTTC
CASSGGTDNYGYTF
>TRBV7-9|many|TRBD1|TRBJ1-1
TGTGCCAGCAGCTATGGGACAGGGGATGAAGCTTTCTTT
CASSYGTGDEAFF
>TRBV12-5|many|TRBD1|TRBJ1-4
TGTGCTAGTGGGACAGGGGGCGCGGAAAAACTGTTTTTT
CASGTGGAEKLFF
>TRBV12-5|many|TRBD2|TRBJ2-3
TGTGCTAGTGGTTTCTCGCGGGGGGGCCGGACAGATACGCAGTATTTT
CASGFSRGGRTDTQYF
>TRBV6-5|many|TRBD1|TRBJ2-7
TGTGCCAGCAGTCCCGTAGGGGGCCTCTCCTACGAGCAGTACTTC
CASSPVGGLSYEQYF
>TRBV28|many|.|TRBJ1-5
TGTGCCAGCAGTTTGTTAGAGACAGGCAATCAGCCCCAGCATTTT
CASSLLETGNQPQHF
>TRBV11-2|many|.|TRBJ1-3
TGTGCCAGCAGCTTACCATTAGTCGAAAGAAACACCATATATTTT
CASSLPLVERNTIYF
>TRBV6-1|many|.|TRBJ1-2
TGTGCCAGCAGTGAAGTAGGGGAAAACGGCTATGGCTACACCTTC
CASSEVGENGYGYTF
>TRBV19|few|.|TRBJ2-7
TGTGCCAGTAGTAACCTAGCTGGCTACGAGCAGTACTTC
CASSNLAGYEQYF
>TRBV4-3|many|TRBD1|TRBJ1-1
TGCGCCAGCAGCCAAGTATTAGGACAGGGGAGGAATGAAGCTTTCTTT
CASSQVLGQGRNEAFF
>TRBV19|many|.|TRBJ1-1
TGTGCCAGTAGTATTCTAAGGGGATTGAACACTGAAGCTTTCTTT
CASSILRGLNTEAFF
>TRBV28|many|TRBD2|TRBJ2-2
TGTGCCAGCAGCCCCGGAGGCGGGGGGGCGGGCACCGGGGAGCTGTTTTTT
CASSPGGGGAGTGELFF
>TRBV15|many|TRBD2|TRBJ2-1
TGTGCCACCCACCGTCCGGGACTAAAGGTCCCTAATGAGCAGTTCTTC
CATHRPGLKVPNEQFF
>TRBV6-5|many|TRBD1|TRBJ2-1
TGTGCCAGCAGTTACCGCCGGGACAGACAACACAATGAGCAGTTCTTC
CASSYRRDRQHNEQFF
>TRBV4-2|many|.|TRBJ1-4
TGTGCCAGCAGCCAAGTAGGGATGGGGAGTGAAAAACTGTTTTTT
CASSQVGMGSEKLFF
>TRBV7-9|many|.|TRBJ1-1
TGTGCCAGCAGCTCACTAGGGGAGGGGTACACTGAAGCTTTCTTT
CASSSLGEGYTEAFF
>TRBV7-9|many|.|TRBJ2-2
TGTGCCAGCAGCGAACAGGGGAACACCGGGGAGCTGTTTTTT
CASSEQGNTGELFF
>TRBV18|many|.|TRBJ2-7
TGTGCCAGCTCACCACCAGCCAACTACGAGCAGTACTTC
CASSPPANYEQYF
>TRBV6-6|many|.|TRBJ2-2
TGTGCCAGCAGTTACTCTAGCACCGGGGAGCTGTTTTTT
CASSYSSTGELFF
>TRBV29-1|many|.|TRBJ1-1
TGCAGCGTTGAGGGGCAGGGGTTCACTGAAGCTTTCTTT
CSVEGQGFTEAFF
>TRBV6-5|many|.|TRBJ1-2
TGTGCCAGCAGTTATTTACAGGGTGACAATGGCTACACCTTC
CASSYLQGDNGYTF
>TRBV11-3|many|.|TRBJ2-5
TGTGCCAGCAGCTTAGGGCCTGTGGGGGGAGAGACCCAGTACTTC
CASSLGPVGGETQYF
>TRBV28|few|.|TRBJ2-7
TGTGCCAGCAGTGACGGGACAAGGAACTACGAGCAGTACTTC
CASSDGTRNYEQYF
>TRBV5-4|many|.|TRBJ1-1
TGTGCCAGCAGCTTGGTGGGGGGAGGGTTTAACACTGAAGCTTTCTTT
CASSLVGGGFNTEAFF
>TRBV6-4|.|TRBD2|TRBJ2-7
TGTGCCAGCAGCCCATTAGCGGGATACGAGCAGTACTTC
CASSPLAGYEQYF
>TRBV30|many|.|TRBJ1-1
TGTGCCTGGAGTGTTTCAGGAAGGACTGAAGCTTTCTTT
CAWSVSGRTEAFF
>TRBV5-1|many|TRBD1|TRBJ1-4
TGCGCCAGCGGACAGGGGTTGAGCGAAAAACTGTTTTTT
CASGQGLSEKLFF
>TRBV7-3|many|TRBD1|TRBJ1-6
TGTGCCAGCAGCCGACAGGGCAATTCACCCCTCCACTTT
CASSRQGNSPLHF
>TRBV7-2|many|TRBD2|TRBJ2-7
TGTGCCAGCAGCTTACCTAGGGTGGGGGGGGAGTCCTACGAGCAGTACTTC
CASSLPRVGGESYEQYF
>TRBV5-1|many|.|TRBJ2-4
TGCGCCAGCAGCTTGTACGGGGACATTCAGTACTTC
CASSLYGDIQYF
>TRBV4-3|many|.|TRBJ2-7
TGCGCCAGCAGCCAAGCACTATACCACGAGCAGTACTTC
CASSQALYHEQYF
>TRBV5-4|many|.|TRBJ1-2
TGTGCCAGCAGCTTGGACAGCTATGGCTACACCTTC
CASSLDSYGYTF
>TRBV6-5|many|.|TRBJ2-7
TGTGCCAGCAGAATGGATGGGGGGGGCCGGGACGAGCAGTACTTC
CASRMDGGGRDEQYF
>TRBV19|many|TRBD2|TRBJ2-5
TGTGCCAGTAGCCTCAGAGGGCGGGGGTCCCAAGAGACCCAGTACTTC
CASSLRGRGSQETQYF
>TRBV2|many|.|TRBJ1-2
TGTGCCAGCAGTACCCAAGGGGATGGTGCTGGCTACACCTTC
CASSTQGDGAGYTF
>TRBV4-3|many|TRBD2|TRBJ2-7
TGCGCCAGCAGCCAAGTTGCGGGAGCCCTCTACGAGCAGTACTTC
CASSQVAGALYEQYF
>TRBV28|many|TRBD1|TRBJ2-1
TGTGCCAGCAGTAAAACAGGGGACCTCAATGAGCAGTTCTTC
CASSKTGDLNEQFF
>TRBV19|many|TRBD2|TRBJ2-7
TGTGCCAGTAGTACCCCGGGGGGGGCCTACGAGCAGTACTTC
CASSTPGGAYEQYF
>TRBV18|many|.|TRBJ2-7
TGTGCCAGCTCACCCCGACAGGAATCAACCTACGAGCAGTACTTC
CASSPRQESTYEQYF
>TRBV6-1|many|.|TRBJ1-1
TGTGCCAGCAGAGAGGACTCCTTGGGGAGAGCTTTCTTT
CASREDSLGRAFF
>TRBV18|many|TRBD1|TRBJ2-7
TGTGCCAGCCTCCGGGACAGGGGGAAAGGAGTCTCCTACGAGCAGTACTTC
CASLRDRGKGVSYEQYF
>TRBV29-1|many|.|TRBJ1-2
TGCAGCGTCCTCCGGGACACAAGGGGCTACACCTTC
CSVLRDTRGYTF
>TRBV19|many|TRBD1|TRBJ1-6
TGTGCCAGTAGTCCAAGGACAGGGGGCGGTAATTCACCCCTCCACTTT
CASSPRTGGGNSPLHF
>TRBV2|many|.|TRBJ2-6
TGTGCCAGCCCCAGCGGAACCGGGGCCAACGTCCTGACTTTC
CASPSGTGANVLTF
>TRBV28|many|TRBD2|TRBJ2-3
TGTGCCAGCAGTTTCTTTCTAGCGGGGGGGCGAACAGATACGCAGTATTTT
CASSFFLAGGRTDTQYF
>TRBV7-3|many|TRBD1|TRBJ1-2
TGTGCCAGCAGCTTCGGACAGGGGAACTATGGCTACACCTTC
CASSFGQGNYGYTF
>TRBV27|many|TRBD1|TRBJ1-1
TGTGCCAGCAGTGCCATGGACAGGGCGTTGACTGAAGCTTTCTTT
CASSAMDRALTEAFF
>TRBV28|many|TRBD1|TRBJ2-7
TGTGCCAGCAGCTTCCAAAGGACAGGGGCGTGGGAGCAGTACTTC
CASSFQRTGAWEQYF
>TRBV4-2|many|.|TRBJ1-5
TGTGCCAGCAGCCAGACTCGGGTTGGGCCCCAGCATTTT
CASSQTRVGPQHF
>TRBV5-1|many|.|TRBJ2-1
TGCGCCAGCAGCTTAGAGTTTTGGTACGAGCAGTTCTTC
CASSLEFWYEQFF
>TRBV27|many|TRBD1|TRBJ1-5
TGTGCCAGCAGTCTGGGACAGGGGATGGATCAGCCCCAGCATTTT
CASSLGQGMDQPQHF
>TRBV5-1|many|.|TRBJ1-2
TGCGCCAGCAGCTTGTCGGGGGGCATCTATGGCTACACCTTC
CASSLSGGIYGYTF
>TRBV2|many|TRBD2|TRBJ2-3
TGTGCCAGCAATGGGGCGGGGGGGGCCACAGATACGCAGTATTTT
CASNGAGGATDTQYF